This TCR beta chain was sequenced for a study of T cell responses to AZD1222 COVID-19 vaccine. Study observations and caveats: Clonal diversity was possibly underestimated, and white British individuals and females predominated among donors. Among vaccine-associated CD4 TCRs, coverage spanned spike, with dominance at 160-218 and 743-854. Nearly half of spike-specific TCRs reportedly target variant regions that are unmutated in the B.1.351 and B.1.1.7 variants.

Sequencing was performed with immunoSEQ multiplex PCR; in TCRdb, only in-frame clones are kept and a portion is missing. The table has about 100,000 clones, roughly nine tenths seen once; the top ten hold approximately 1.2%. About this clone itself: Antigen unknown.

Germline CDR1 SEHNR, CDR2 FQNEAQ (reference sequence). The V and J ends lost 11 bases and 0 bases respectively, with 10 bases between them. This CDR3 has 13 amino acids. This sample comprised peripheral blood, obtained on day 0 of AZD1222 vaccination. V and J are TRBV7-9 and TRBJ2-2; D is ambiguous. The clonotype was recovered from an adult in good health. The CDR3 is CARATPNTGELFF. The CDR3 coding sequence is TGTGCCCGCGCCACACCGAACACCGGGGAGCTGTTTTTT. Complete variable domain (other parts from reference TRBV7-9 and TRBJ2-2): DTGVSQNPRHKITKRGQNVTFRCDPISEHNRLYWYRQTLGQGPEFLTYFQNEAQLEKSRLLSDRFSAERPKGSFSTLEIQRTEQGDSAMYLCARATPNTGELFFGEGSRLTVL.